Below, one TCR beta chain is given with its context. Its antigen is unidentified. Only in-frame clones appear in the TCRdb table, and some are missing; sequencing was by immunoSEQ multiplex PCR. The data show 2 million to 2.5 million clones, with more than 90% seen just once and around 0.13% held by the top ten. This specimen comes from a study of shared clonotypes between healthy human individuals. Notes on the study in general: In several donors, around 5% of naive CD4 clonotypes appeared in common.

CDR1 is SGDLS and CDR2 is YYNGEE in the germline V gene. J was trimmed by 7 bases and V by 4 bases; bases with no gene match: 13. The CDR3 runs to 16 residues. The sequenced material came from naive CD4+ T cells sorted from blood. Subset specified: CD45RA+ positively selected. The receptor's source is a man between 18 and 29 years old in good health. This rearrangement joins TRBV9 to TRBJ1-2; 10 nucleotides agree with TRBD1. CDR3 amino acids: CASSPGTGARKAGYTF. CDR3 DNA sequence: TGTGCCAGCAGCCCCGGGACAGGGGCGAGGAAGGCTGGCTACACCTTC.